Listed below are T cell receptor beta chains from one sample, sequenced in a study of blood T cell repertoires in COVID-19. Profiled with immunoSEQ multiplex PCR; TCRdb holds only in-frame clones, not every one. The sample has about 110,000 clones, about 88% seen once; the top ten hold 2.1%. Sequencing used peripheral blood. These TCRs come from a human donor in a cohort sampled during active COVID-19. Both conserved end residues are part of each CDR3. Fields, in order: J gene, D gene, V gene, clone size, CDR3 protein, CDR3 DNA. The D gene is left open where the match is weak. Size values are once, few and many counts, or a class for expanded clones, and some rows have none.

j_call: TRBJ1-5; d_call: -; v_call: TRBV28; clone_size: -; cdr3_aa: CASRESNQPQHF; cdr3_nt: TGTGCCAGCCGTGAGAGCAATCAGCCCCAGCATTTT
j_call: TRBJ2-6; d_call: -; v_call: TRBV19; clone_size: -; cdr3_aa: CASSIGGSGANVLTF; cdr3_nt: TGTGCCAGTAGTATTGGCGGCTCTGGGGCCAACGTCCTGACTTTC
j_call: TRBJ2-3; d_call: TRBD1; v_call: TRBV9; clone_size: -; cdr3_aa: CASSSGQGASWDTQYF; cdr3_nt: TGTGCCAGCAGCTCCGGACAGGGTGCTTCCTGGGATACGCAGTATTTT
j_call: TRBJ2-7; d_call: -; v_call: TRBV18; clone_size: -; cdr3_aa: CASSPSGDYEQYF; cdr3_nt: TGTGCCAGCTCACCCTCCGGGGACTACGAGCAGTACTTC
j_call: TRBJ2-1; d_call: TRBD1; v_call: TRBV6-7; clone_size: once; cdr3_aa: CASIFRDRGDPSYNEQFF; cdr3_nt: TGTGCCAGCATCTTCCGGGACAGGGGTGACCCCTCCTACAATGAGCAGTTCTTC
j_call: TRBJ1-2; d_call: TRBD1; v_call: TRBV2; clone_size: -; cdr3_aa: CASSNTGTGTYGYTF; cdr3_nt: TGTGCCAGCAGTAATACCGGGACAGGGACCTATGGCTACACCTTC
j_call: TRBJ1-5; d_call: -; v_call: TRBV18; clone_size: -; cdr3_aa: CASSPQLNQPQHF; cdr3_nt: TGTGCCAGCTCACCCCAGTTGAATCAGCCCCAGCATTTT
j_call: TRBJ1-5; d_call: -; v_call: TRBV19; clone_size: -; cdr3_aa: CASSISGAYSNQPQHF; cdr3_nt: TGTGCCAGTAGTATATCAGGGGCATATAGCAATCAGCCCCAGCATTTT
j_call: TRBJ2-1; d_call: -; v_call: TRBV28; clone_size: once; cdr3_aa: CASSRGGNAYNEQFF; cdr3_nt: TGTGCCAGCTCGAGGGGGGGGAATGCCTACAATGAGCAGTTCTTC
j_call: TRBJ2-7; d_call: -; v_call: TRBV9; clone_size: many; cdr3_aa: CASLKEPAGRSYEQYF; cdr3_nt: TGTGCCAGCTTAAAAGAACCCGCAGGGCGCTCCTACGAGCAGTACTTC
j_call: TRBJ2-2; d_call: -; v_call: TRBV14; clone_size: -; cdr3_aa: CASSLGGRTGELFF; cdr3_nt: TGTGCCAGCAGCCTGGGGGGGCGAACCGGGGAGCTGTTTTTT
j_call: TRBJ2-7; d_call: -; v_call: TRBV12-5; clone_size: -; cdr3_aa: CASGLTRGVAAYEQYF; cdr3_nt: TGTGCTAGTGGTTTGACCAGGGGAGTGGCGGCCTACGAGCAGTACTTC
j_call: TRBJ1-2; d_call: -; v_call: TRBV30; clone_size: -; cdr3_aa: CAWSVYRDYGYTF; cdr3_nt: TGTGCCTGGAGTGTATACAGGGACTATGGCTACACCTTC
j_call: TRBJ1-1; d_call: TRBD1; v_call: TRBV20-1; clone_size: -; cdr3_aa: CSASWTGNTEAFF; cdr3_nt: TGCAGTGCTAGTTGGACAGGGAACACTGAAGCTTTCTTT
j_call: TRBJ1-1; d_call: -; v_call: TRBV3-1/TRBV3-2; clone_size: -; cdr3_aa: CASSQGQGSEAFF; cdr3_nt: TGTGCCAGCAGCCAAGGCCAGGGCAGTGAGGCTTTCTTT
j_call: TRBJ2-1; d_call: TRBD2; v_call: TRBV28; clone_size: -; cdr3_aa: CASSRRDGERGRDSLEQFF; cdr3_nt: TGTGCCAGCAGCCGACGCGATGGAGAGCGGGGCCGAGACTCGCTTGAGCAGTTCTTC
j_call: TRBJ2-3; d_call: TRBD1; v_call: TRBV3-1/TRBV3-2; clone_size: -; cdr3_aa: CASSQSQGAKTDTQYF; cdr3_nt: TGTGCCAGCAGCCAGTCACAGGGGGCGAAAACAGATACGCAGTATTTT
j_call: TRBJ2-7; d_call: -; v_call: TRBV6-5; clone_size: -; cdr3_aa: CASSFSHQQAEQYF; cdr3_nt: TGTGCCAGCAGTTTCTCGCACCAGCAGGCCGAGCAGTACTTC
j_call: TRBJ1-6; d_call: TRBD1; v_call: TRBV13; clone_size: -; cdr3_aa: CASAGTGVSPLHF; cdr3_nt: TGTGCCAGCGCCGGGACAGGGGTTTCACCCCTCCACTTT
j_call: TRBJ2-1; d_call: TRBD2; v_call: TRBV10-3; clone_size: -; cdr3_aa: CAISEGTSYNEQFF; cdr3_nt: TGTGCCATCAGTGAGGGGACTAGTTACAATGAGCAGTTCTTC
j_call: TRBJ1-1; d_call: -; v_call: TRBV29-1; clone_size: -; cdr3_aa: CSVQAGTIEAFF; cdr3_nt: TGCAGCGTCCAAGCCGGGACAATCGAAGCTTTCTTT
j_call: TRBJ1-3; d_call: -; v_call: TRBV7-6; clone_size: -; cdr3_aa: CASSTTGSGNTIYF; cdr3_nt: TGTGCCAGCAGCACCACAGGGTCTGGAAACACCATATATTTT
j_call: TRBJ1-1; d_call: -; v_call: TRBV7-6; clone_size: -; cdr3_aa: CASSPVGGSTEAFF; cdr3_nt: TGTGCCAGCAGCCCCGTTGGGGGGTCCACTGAAGCTTTCTTT
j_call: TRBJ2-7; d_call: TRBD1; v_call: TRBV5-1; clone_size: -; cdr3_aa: CASSLGRTGTYEQYF; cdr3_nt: TGCGCCAGCAGCTTGGGTCGGACAGGAACCTACGAGCAGTACTTC
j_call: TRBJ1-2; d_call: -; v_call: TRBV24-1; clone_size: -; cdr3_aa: CATSDPDSNYGYTF; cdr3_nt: TGTGCCACCAGTGACCCTGACAGTAACTATGGCTACACCTTC
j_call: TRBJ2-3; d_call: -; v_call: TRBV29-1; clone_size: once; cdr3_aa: CSESLRTRTDTQYF; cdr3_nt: TGCAGCGAGTCCCTTAGGACACGCACAGATACGCAGTATTTT
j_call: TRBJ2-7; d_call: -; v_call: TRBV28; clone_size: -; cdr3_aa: CASSGGADSYEQYF; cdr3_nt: TGTGCCAGCAGTGGGGGGGCCGACTCCTACGAGCAGTACTTC
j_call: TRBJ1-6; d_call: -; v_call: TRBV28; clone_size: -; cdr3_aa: CASRLPSWAESNSPLHF; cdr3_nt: TGTGCCAGCAGGCTACCTTCCTGGGCAGAGTCTAATTCACCCCTCCACTTT
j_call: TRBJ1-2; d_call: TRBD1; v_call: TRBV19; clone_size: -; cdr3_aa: CASSIGTGGVQNGYTF; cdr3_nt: TGTGCCAGTAGTATCGGGACAGGGGGGGTCCAAAATGGCTACACCTTC
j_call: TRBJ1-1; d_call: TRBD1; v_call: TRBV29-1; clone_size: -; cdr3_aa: CSAPGQGEYTEAFF; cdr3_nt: TGCAGCGCCCCGGGACAGGGCGAATACACTGAAGCTTTCTTT